This T cell receptor (beta chain) was sequenced during a study of cytomegalovirus exposure and HLA in healthy donors. Study-level results: Cytomegalovirus association was assigned to around 150 TCR beta chains.

This CDR3 has 16 residues. CDR1 is MDHEN and CDR2 is SYDVKM in the germline V gene. V was trimmed by 6 bases and J by 3 bases, leaving 20 bases between them. Healthy bone marrow donors made up the donor group. With regard to this clone: The antigen remains undetermined. This CDR3 is also generated by other DNA sequences in the sample.

PCR was performed using 60 Vbeta and 13 Jbeta primers. Sequencing was performed with immunoSEQ multiplex PCR; in TCRdb, only in-frame clones are kept and a portion is missing. The sample yields around 140,000 clones, roughly 80% seen once. Material: PBMCs. This rearrangement joins TRBV28 to TRBJ1-1, with D possibly TRBD1 on 5 matching bases. This receptor was obtained from a male donor in good health and CMV-seronegative. For the CDR3, the DNA is TGTGCCAGCAGCCTGGGGGGGATTGGATGGGACACTGAAGCTTTCTTT. Translated: CASSLGGIGWDTEAFF.